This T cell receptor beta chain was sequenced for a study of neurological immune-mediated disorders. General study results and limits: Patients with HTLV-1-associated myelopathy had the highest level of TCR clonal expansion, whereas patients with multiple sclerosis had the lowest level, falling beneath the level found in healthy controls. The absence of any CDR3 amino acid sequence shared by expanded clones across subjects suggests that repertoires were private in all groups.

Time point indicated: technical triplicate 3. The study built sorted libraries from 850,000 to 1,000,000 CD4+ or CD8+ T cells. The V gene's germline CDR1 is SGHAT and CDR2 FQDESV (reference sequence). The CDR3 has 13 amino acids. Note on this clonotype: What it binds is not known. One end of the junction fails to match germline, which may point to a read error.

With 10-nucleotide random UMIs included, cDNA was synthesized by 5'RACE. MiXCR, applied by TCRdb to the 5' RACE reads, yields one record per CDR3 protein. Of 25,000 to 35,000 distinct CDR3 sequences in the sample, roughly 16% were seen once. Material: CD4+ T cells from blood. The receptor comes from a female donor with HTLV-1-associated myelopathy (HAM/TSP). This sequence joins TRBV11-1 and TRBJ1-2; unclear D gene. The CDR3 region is CASSLGGKYVYNF. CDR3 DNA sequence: TGTGCCAGCAGCTTAGGCGGGAAATATGTCTACAACTTC.